This T cell receptor (beta chain) is drawn from a study of cytomegalovirus exposure and HLA in healthy donors. Notes on the study in general: Most TCR sequences showed up rarely, but some public TCRs showed up in many donors. Looking again later, the authors saw that most CMV-associated TCR beta chains seemed HLA-restricted.

V was clipped by 4 bases and J by 4 bases; unmatched bases: 9. The CDR3 has 15 residues. From germline, CDR1 is SEHNR and CDR2 FQNEAQ (reference sequence). With 60 Vbeta and 13 Jbeta primers, the PCR was carried out. Clones were read by immunoSEQ multiplex PCR, and TCRdb kept only the in-frame ones, dropping some. The profile shows around 150,000 clones, more than 65% of them singletons. Details on this clone: Antigen: not known.

Unrecorded immune exposures were likely, despite nominal health at sampling. V is TRBV7-9 and J is TRBJ1-2; 7 bases are a match to TRBD1. Material: PBMCs. This TCR came from a man aged 45-65 years in good health and CMV-seropositive. CDR3 in DNA: TGTGCCAGCAGCTCCTCGGGACAGCCTTTCTATGGCTACACCTTC. Its protein is CASSSSGQPFYGYTF. Variable domain in full (rest from reference TRBV7-9 and TRBJ1-2): DTGVSQNPRHKITKRGQNVTFRCDPISEHNRLYWYRQTLGQGPEFLTYFQNEAQLEKSRLLSDRFSAERPKGSFSTLEIQRTEQGDSAMYLCASSSSGQPFYGYTFGSGTRLTVV.